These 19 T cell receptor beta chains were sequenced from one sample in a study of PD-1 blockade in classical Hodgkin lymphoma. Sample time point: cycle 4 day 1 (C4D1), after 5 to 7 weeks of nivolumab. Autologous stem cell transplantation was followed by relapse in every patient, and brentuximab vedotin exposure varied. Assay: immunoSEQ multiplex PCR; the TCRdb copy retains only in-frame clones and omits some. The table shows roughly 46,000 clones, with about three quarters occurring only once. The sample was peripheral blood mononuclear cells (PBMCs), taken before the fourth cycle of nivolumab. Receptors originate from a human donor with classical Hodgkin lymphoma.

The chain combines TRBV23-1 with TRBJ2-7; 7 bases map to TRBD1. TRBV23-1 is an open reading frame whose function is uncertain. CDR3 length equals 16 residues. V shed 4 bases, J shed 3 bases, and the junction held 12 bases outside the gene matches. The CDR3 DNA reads TGCGCCAGCAGTCGAGCGAAGGGGACAGCTTTCTACGAGCAGTACTTC. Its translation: CASSRAKGTAFYEQYF.

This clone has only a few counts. CDR3 nucleotides: TGTGCCAGCAGTTTTTTCCAGGGGAGGAATCAGCCCCAGCATTTT. Residues: CASSFFQGRNQPQHF. V gene TRBV5-6 combines with J gene TRBJ1-5; D might be TRBD1 (6 bases). CDR3 length: 15 residues. Germline CDR1 is SGHDT and CDR2 is YYEEEE. V lost 5 bases to trimming and J lost 4 bases, with 16 bases between them.

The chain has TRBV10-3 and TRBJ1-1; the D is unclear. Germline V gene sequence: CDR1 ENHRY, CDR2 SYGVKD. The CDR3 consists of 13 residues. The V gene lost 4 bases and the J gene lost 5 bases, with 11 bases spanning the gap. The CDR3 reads CAISAMARTEAFF. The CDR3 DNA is TGTGCCATCAGTGCTATGGCAAGGACTGAAGCTTTCTTT.

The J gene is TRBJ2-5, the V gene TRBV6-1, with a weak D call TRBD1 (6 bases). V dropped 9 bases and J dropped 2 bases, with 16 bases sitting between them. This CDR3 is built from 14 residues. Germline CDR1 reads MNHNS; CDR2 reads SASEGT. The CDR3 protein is CASLRDMTQETQYF. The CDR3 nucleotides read TGTGCCAGTCTTCGGGACATGACGCAAGAGACCCAGTACTTC.

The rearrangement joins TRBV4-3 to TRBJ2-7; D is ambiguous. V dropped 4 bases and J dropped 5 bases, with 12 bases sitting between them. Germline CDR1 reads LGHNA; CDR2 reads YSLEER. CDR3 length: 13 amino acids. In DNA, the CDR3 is TGCGCCAGCAGCCCGTCGGGCCCGAACGAGCAGTACTTC. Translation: CASSPSGPNEQYF.

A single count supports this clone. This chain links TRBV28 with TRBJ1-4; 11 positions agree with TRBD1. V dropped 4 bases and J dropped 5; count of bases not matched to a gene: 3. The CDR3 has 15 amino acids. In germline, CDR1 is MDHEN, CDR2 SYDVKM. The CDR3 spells CASSWGQGGNEKLFF. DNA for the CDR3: TGTGCCAGCAGTTGGGGACAGGGGGGAAATGAAAAACTGTTTTTT.

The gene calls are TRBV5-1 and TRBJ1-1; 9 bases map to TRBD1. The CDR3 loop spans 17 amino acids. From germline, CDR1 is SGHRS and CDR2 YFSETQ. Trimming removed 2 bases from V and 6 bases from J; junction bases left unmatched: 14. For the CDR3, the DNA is TGCGCCAGCAGCTTAACACCCCCGGGACAGGGAGGCGCTGAAGCTTTCTTT. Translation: CASSLTPPGQGGAEAFF.

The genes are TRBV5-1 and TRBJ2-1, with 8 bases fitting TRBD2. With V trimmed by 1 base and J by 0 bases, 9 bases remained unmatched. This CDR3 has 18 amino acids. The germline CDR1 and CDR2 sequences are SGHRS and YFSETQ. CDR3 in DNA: TGCGCCAGCAGCTTGCGGCCTAGCGGGCTTAGCTCCTACAATGAGCAGTTCTTC. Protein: CASSLRPSGLSSYNEQFF.

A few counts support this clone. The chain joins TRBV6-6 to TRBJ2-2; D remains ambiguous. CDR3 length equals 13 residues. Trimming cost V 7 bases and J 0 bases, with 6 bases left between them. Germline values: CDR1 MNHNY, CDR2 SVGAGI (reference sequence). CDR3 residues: CASTTANTGELFF. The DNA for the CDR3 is TGTGCCAGCACAACGGCGAACACCGGGGAGCTGTTTTTT.

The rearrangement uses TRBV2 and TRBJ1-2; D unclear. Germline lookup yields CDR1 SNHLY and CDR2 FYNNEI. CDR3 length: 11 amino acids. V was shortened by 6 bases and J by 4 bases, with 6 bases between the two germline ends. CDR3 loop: CASRDLYGYTF. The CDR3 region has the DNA TGTGCCAGCAGGGACCTCTATGGCTACACCTTC. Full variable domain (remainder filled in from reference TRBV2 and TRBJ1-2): EPEVTQTPSHQVTQMGQEVILRCVPISNHLYFYWYRQILGQKVEFLVSFYNNEISEKSEIFDDQFSVERPDGSNFTLKIRSTKLEDSAMYFCASRDLYGYTFGSGTRLTVV.

This chain's CDR3 is CASSSRVAPKGRNTIYF. The CDR3, as DNA: TGTGCCAGCAGTTCGAGAGTCGCCCCGAAGGGAAGAAACACCATATATTTT. The chain links TRBV28 to TRBJ1-3; D unresolved. The germline gives CDR1 MDHEN, CDR2 SYDVKM. V was trimmed by 4 bases and J by 5 bases, leaving 21 bases between them. The CDR3 extends over 17 amino acids.

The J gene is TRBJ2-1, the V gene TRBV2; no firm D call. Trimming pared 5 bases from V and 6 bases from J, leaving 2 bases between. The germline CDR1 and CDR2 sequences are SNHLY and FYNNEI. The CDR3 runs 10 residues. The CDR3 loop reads CASSINEQFF. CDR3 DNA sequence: TGTGCCAGCAGTATCAATGAGCAGTTCTTC.

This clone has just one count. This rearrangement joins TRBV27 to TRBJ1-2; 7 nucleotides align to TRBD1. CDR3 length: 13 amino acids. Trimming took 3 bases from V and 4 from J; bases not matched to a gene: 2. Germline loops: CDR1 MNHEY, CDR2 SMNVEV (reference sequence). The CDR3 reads CASSLTGIYGYTF. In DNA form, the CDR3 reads TGTGCCAGCAGTTTGACAGGGATCTATGGCTACACCTTC.

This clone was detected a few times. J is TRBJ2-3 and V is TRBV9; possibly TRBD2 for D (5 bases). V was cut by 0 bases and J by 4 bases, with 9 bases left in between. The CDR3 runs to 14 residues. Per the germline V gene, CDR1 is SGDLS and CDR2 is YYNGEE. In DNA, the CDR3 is TGTGCCAGCAGCGTAGATGGGAGTGCAGATACGCAGTATTTT. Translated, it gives CASSVDGSADTQYF.

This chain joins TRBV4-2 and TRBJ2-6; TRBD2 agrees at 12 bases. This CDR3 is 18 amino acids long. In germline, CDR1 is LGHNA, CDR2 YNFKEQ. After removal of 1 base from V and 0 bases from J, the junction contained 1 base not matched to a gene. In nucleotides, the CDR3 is TGTGCCAGCAGCCAAGTGACTAGCGGGAGCTCTGGGGCCAACGTCCTGACTTTC. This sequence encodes CASSQVTSGSSGANVLTF.

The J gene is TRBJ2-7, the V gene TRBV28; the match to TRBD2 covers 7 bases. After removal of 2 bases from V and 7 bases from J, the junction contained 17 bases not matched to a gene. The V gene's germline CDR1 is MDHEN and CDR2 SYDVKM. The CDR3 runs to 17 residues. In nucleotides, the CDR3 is TGTGCCAGCAGTTTAAATTTCGGGGGAGGGCCCTTCGGAGAGCAGTACTTC. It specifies CASSLNFGGGPFGEQYF.

As DNA, the CDR3 is TGTGCCAGCAGTTTAAGACAGGGTTTGAGTGAGCAGTTCTTC. Its protein product is CASSLRQGLSEQFF. The rearrangement joins TRBV28 to TRBJ2-1; 7 bases fit TRBD1. In germline, CDR1 is MDHEN, CDR2 SYDVKM. This CDR3 comprises 14 residues. Trimming took 2 bases from V and 9 from J; bases not matched to a gene: 7.

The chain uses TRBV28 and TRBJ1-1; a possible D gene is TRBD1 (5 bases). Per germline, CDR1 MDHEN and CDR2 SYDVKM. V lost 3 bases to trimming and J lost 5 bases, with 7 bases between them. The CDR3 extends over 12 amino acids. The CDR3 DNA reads TGTGCCAGCAGTTTGTACAGGACTGAAGCTTTCTTT. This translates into CASSLYRTEAFF.

CDR3: CASSQDPTGTYEQYF. The CDR3 DNA follows: TGCGCCAGCAGCCAAGACCCGACGGGAACCTACGAGCAGTACTTC. This chain joins TRBV4-1 and TRBJ2-7, with a tentative D call TRBD2 (5 bases). Germline V CDR1 and CDR2: MGHRA, YSYEKL. The V end was cut by 0 bases, the J end by 2 bases, with 11 bases between. CDR3 length equals 15 residues.